Many counts were recorded for the clone carrying this T cell receptor beta chain. The data were taken from a study of T cells in Graves' hyperthyroidism and ophthalmopathy. Per germline, CDR1 MNHEY and CDR2 SVGAGI. This CDR3 spans 15 amino acids. V lost 7 bases, J lost 4 bases, and 10 bases stayed unmatched. Amplification of TCR beta CDR3 regions was performed using RNA transcripts as template. HTBI primers were used for first-round RT-PCR of the TCR CDR3. TCRdb recomputed calls from the multiplex PCR reads with MiXCR, one row per CDR3 protein. The sample lists around 520,000 distinct CDR3 sequences; roughly 25% were seen once.

The clonotype was recovered from a woman in her 30s with Graves' ophthalmopathy. J is TRBJ1-3 and V is TRBV6-5; 7 nucleotides agree with TRBD1. The sample was blood. The CDR3 is CASTEGAGWGNTIYF. CDR3 sequence (DNA): TGTGCCAGCACCGAGGGGGCAGGGTGGGGAAACACCATATATTTT.